Following are 6 T cell receptor beta chains from one sample sequenced in a study of T cells in Graves' hyperthyroidism and ophthalmopathy. TCR beta CDR3 sequences were amplified from RNA transcripts. The TCR CDR3 first-round RT-PCR relied on the HTBI primer set. MiXCR, applied by TCRdb to the multiplex PCR reads, yields one record per CDR3 protein. The table has a few hundred thousand distinct CDR3 sequences, 15% to 18% seen once. Input material: blood. The receptors stem from a woman in her twenties or thirties with Graves' hyperthyroidism.

Of note for this clonotype: A much larger clone lies one base from this, so it may be a read error. The chain couples TRBV11-1 to TRBJ2-1; weak D call: TRBD2 (6 bases). Looked up from germline, CDR1 is SGHAT and CDR2 is FQDESV (reference sequence). This CDR3 is 18 amino acids long. V was cut by 1 base and J by 7 bases, with 23 bases left in between. For the CDR3, the DNA is TGTGCCAGCAGCTTAGACCTGCTTGTGGTAGCGGAAGAGAATGAGCAGTTCTTC. Protein: CASSLDLLVVAEENEQFF.

Ten or more counts support this clonotype. V gene TRBV20-1 combines with J gene TRBJ2-1; 16 positions match TRBD2. CDR3 length: 18 amino acids. The ends lost 6 bases at V and 0 bases at J; junction bases unmatched: 8. CDR1 and CDR2 from the germline V gene are DFQATT and SNEGSKA (reference sequence). CDR3 nucleotides: TGCAGTGCGTTCGGGGGACTAGCGGGAGGGAGCTCCTACAATGAGCAGTTCTTC. This sequence encodes CSAFGGLAGGSSYNEQFF.

In its sample, this clonotype was seen many times. This CDR3 reads CSSNRGMGEQFF. CDR3 sequence (DNA): TGCAGCTCTAACAGGGGTATGGGTGAGCAGTTCTTC. The gene calls are TRBV20-1 and TRBJ2-1; 7 nucleotides agree with TRBD1. CDR3 length: 12 residues. The germline CDR1 and CDR2 sequences are DFQATT and SNEGSKA (reference sequence).

This clonotype was detected ten times or more. V gene TRBV3-1 combines with J gene TRBJ2-1; TRBD1 matches at 10 bases. From germline, CDR1 is LGHDT and CDR2 YNNKEL (reference sequence). The CDR3 contains 17 residues. V trimming: 4 bases; J trimming: 5 bases; junction bases outside the gene matches: 11. The CDR3 loop reads CASSRRGTGVYNNEQFF. The CDR3 DNA reads TGTGCCAGCAGCCGACGAGGGACAGGGGTATACAACAATGAGCAGTTCTTC.

About this clonotype itself: A read error may be the cause here, since a much bigger clone is one base away. CDR3 DNA sequence: TGTGCCAGCTCACCATCACGATCGGGTCACAATGAGCAGTTCTTC. Amino acid sequence: CASSPSRSGHNEQFF. The rearrangement links TRBV18 to TRBJ2-1; no reliable D call. With 2 bases removed from V and 5 bases from J, the gap between germline ends came to 13 bases. The CDR3 sequence is 15 residues long. CDR1 is KGHSH, CDR2 LQKENI, per germline.

This chain uses TRBV5-1 with TRBJ1-6; 8 nucleotides align to TRBD1. The CDR3 consists of 15 residues. Germline assignment: CDR1 SGHRS and CDR2 YFSETQ. J gave up 8 bases and V 5 bases, and 9 bases lay outside the gene matches. CDR3 sequence: CASRPWTGLDSPLHF. In DNA form, the CDR3 reads TGCGCCAGCAGACCCTGGACAGGGCTAGATTCACCCCTCCACTTT. The entire variable domain, with the rest obtained from reference TRBV5-1 and TRBJ1-6, is as follows: KAGVTQTPRYLIKTRGQQVTLSCSPISGHRSVSWYQQTPGQGLQFLFEYFSETQRNKGNFPGRFSGRQFSNSRSEMNVSTLELGDSALYLCASRPWTGLDSPLHFGNGTRLTVT.